This T cell receptor beta chain emerged from a study of CD8 T cells in ankylosing spondylitis. General observations from the study: One TCR beta motif, made up of fewer than 10 highly homologous variants, appeared characteristic of ankylosing spondylitis blood.

TCRdb passed the 5' RACE reads through MiXCR, listing each CDR3 protein once. The data contain just under 550,000 distinct CDR3 sequences, about 13% of them singletons. The germline V gene encodes CDR1 SEHNR and CDR2 FQNEAQ (reference sequence). Trimming pared 5 bases from V and 3 bases from J, leaving 14 bases between. This CDR3 spans 14 amino acids. This clonotype was recorded a few times. Its antigen is not known. The chain recombines TRBV7-9 with TRBJ2-7, with D possibly TRBD2 on 6 matching bases. This TCR was sampled from a male donor with ankylosing spondylitis. Sequencing input: blood, either unsorted or a sorted T cell fraction (not recorded which). For the CDR3, the DNA is TGTGCCAGCAGCCCGGGACTTCTATACTACGAGCAGTACTTC. Its translation: CASSPGLLYYEQYF.